The rows below give T cell receptor beta chains drawn from one sample of a study of a mutant IDH1 vaccine in newly diagnosed glioma. These receptors lack a known antigen. TCRdb's table, derived via immunoSEQ multiplex PCR, lists solely in-frame clones and lacks some. This sample has around 52,000 clones; roughly 78% occur once, and the top ten carry approximately 2%. Specimen: PBMCs, collected from a glioma patient whose treatment included an IDH1 peptide vaccine. These TCRs come from a woman between 35 and 50 years old with glioma. The CDR3 runs from the conserved cysteine through the conserved F or W. The order of the fields is clone size, J gene, V gene, D gene, CDR3 protein, CDR3 DNA. A D gene is named only where the DNA matches it firmly. The size entry is marked missing in some rows and otherwise reads once, few, many or a size class.

clone size: .; J gene: TRBJ2-1; V gene: TRBV5-1; D gene: .; CDR3 protein: CASSLEVGGYNEQFF; CDR3 DNA: TGCGCCAGCAGCTTGGAGGTGGGGGGATACAATGAGCAGTTCTTC
clone size: .; J gene: TRBJ1-1; V gene: TRBV13; D gene: .; CDR3 protein: CASSLEAQMSTEAFF; CDR3 DNA: TGTGCCAGCAGCTTAGAGGCCCAAATGTCGACTGAAGCTTTCTTT
clone size: .; J gene: TRBJ2-7; V gene: TRBV15; D gene: .; CDR3 protein: CATSAWGEQYF; CDR3 DNA: TGTGCCACCAGCGCCTGGGGGGAGCAGTACTTC
clone size: .; J gene: TRBJ2-5; V gene: TRBV29-1; D gene: .; CDR3 protein: CSVDSRVETQYF; CDR3 DNA: TGCAGCGTTGACTCCAGGGTGGAGACCCAGTACTTC
clone size: .; J gene: TRBJ1-2; V gene: TRBV9; D gene: TRBD1; CDR3 protein: CASSPGTGIYGYTF; CDR3 DNA: TGTGCCAGCAGCCCTGGGACAGGGATCTATGGCTACACCTTC
clone size: .; J gene: TRBJ1-1; V gene: TRBV30; D gene: .; CDR3 protein: CAVRLGTSEAFF; CDR3 DNA: TGTGCCGTTCGACTGGGAACTTCTGAAGCTTTCTTT
clone size: .; J gene: TRBJ1-6; V gene: TRBV6-6; D gene: .; CDR3 protein: CASSKPVRNSPLHF; CDR3 DNA: TGTGCCAGCAGCAAGCCGGTCCGGAATTCACCCCTCCACTTT
clone size: few; J gene: TRBJ1-1; V gene: TRBV6-6; D gene: .; CDR3 protein: CASSYEPTATLAFF; CDR3 DNA: TGTGCCAGCAGTTACGAGCCAACAGCGACGCTAGCTTTCTTT
clone size: .; J gene: TRBJ1-1; V gene: TRBV10-3; D gene: .; CDR3 protein: CATRGATEAFF; CDR3 DNA: TGTGCCACCAGGGGTGCCACTGAAGCTTTCTTT
clone size: .; J gene: TRBJ2-1; V gene: TRBV13; D gene: .; CDR3 protein: CASSLGDNEQFF; CDR3 DNA: TGTGCCAGCAGCTTAGGCGACAATGAGCAGTTCTTC
clone size: .; J gene: TRBJ2-2; V gene: TRBV5-8; D gene: .; CDR3 protein: CASSLMGAGELFF; CDR3 DNA: TGTGCCAGCAGCTTGATGGGGGCCGGGGAGCTGTTTTTT
clone size: .; J gene: TRBJ2-1; V gene: TRBV7-2; D gene: TRBD2; CDR3 protein: CASSPGLAGYNEQFF; CDR3 DNA: TGTGCCAGCAGTCCTGGACTAGCGGGGTACAATGAGCAGTTCTTC
clone size: .; J gene: TRBJ2-5; V gene: TRBV4-1; D gene: TRBD2; CDR3 protein: CASSPRMAGGQETQYF; CDR3 DNA: TGCGCCAGCAGCCCCCGTATGGCGGGGGGCCAAGAGACCCAGTACTTC
clone size: .; J gene: TRBJ2-5; V gene: TRBV18; D gene: .; CDR3 protein: CASSPIILRGTRDQETQYF; CDR3 DNA: TGTGCCAGCTCCCCAATAATCCTGCGGGGAACAAGAGACCAAGAGACCCAGTACTTC
clone size: .; J gene: TRBJ1-5; V gene: TRBV28; D gene: TRBD1; CDR3 protein: CASSLQGAGNQPQHF; CDR3 DNA: TGTGCCAGCAGTTTACAGGGGGCTGGCAATCAGCCCCAGCATTTT
clone size: .; J gene: TRBJ2-7; V gene: TRBV6-1; D gene: .; CDR3 protein: CASTTLTRSYEQYF; CDR3 DNA: TGTGCCAGCACTACCTTGACACGTTCCTACGAGCAGTACTTC
clone size: few; J gene: TRBJ1-5; V gene: TRBV7-9; D gene: .; CDR3 protein: CASSPNPLPQHF; CDR3 DNA: TGTGCCAGCAGCCCGAACCCCCTCCCCCAGCATTTT
clone size: .; J gene: TRBJ2-2; V gene: TRBV7-9; D gene: .; CDR3 protein: CASSRMGGASGELFF; CDR3 DNA: TGTGCCAGCAGCCGTATGGGGGGGGCGAGCGGGGAGCTGTTTTTT
clone size: .; J gene: TRBJ1-2; V gene: TRBV19; D gene: .; CDR3 protein: CASSIVRANYGYTF; CDR3 DNA: TGTGCCAGTAGTATAGTCAGAGCTAACTATGGCTACACCTTC
clone size: .; J gene: TRBJ2-7; V gene: TRBV19; D gene: .; CDR3 protein: CASRTLGVCSNSYEQYF; CDR3 DNA: TGTGCCAGTAGGACCCTGGGTGTGTGCTCAAACTCCTACGAGCAGTACTTC
clone size: .; J gene: TRBJ2-5; V gene: TRBV4-1; D gene: .; CDR3 protein: CASSQDRVNQYF; CDR3 DNA: TGCGCCAGCAGCCAGGACAGAGTTAACCAGTACTTC
clone size: .; J gene: TRBJ2-5; V gene: TRBV5-1; D gene: .; CDR3 protein: CASSPIGKETQYF; CDR3 DNA: TGCGCCAGCAGCCCCATAGGGAAGGAGACCCAGTACTTC
clone size: .; J gene: TRBJ2-5; V gene: TRBV30; D gene: TRBD1; CDR3 protein: CAYDRGQVETQYF; CDR3 DNA: TGTGCCTATGACAGGGGGCAGGTGGAGACCCAGTACTTC
clone size: .; J gene: TRBJ1-1; V gene: TRBV14; D gene: .; CDR3 protein: CASSQTRVVNTEAFF; CDR3 DNA: TGTGCCAGCAGCCAAACCCGGGTTGTGAACACTGAAGCTTTCTTT
clone size: .; J gene: TRBJ2-3; V gene: TRBV7-8; D gene: TRBD2; CDR3 protein: CASSLVLAGSTDTQYF; CDR3 DNA: TGTGCCAGCAGCTTAGTACTAGCGGGTAGCACAGATACGCAGTATTTT
clone size: .; J gene: TRBJ1-2; V gene: TRBV12-5; D gene: .; CDR3 protein: CASGLDSFGYTF; CDR3 DNA: TGTGCTAGTGGCCTGGACAGTTTCGGCTACACCTTC
clone size: once; J gene: TRBJ2-6; V gene: TRBV7-2; D gene: .; CDR3 protein: CASSNRGGGANVLTF; CDR3 DNA: TGTGCCAGCAGCAACAGGGGGGGTGGGGCCAACGTCCTGACTTTC
clone size: .; J gene: TRBJ1-4; V gene: TRBV5-4; D gene: TRBD1; CDR3 protein: CASSFGTATTNEKLFF; CDR3 DNA: TGTGCCAGCAGCTTTGGGACAGCTACAACTAATGAAAAACTGTTTTTT
clone size: few; J gene: TRBJ1-5; V gene: TRBV5-4; D gene: .; CDR3 protein: CASSLGGGNQPQHF; CDR3 DNA: TGTGCCAGCAGCCTAGGAGGAGGCAATCAGCCCCAGCATTTT
clone size: .; J gene: TRBJ2-1; V gene: TRBV7-2; D gene: .; CDR3 protein: CASSPRGRGLVGNEQFF; CDR3 DNA: TGTGCCAGCAGCCCTAGGGGCAGGGGTTTGGTAGGAAATGAGCAGTTCTTC
clone size: .; J gene: TRBJ2-2; V gene: TRBV27; D gene: .; CDR3 protein: CASSFQGPLGTGELFF; CDR3 DNA: TGTGCCAGCAGTTTCCAGGGGCCCTTGGGGACCGGGGAGCTGTTTTTT
clone size: .; J gene: TRBJ1-1; V gene: TRBV5-1; D gene: .; CDR3 protein: CASSLRSNGVAEAFF; CDR3 DNA: TGCGCCAGCAGCCTGAGGTCAAATGGGGTCGCGGAAGCTTTCTTT
clone size: .; J gene: TRBJ1-5; V gene: TRBV5-1; D gene: .; CDR3 protein: CASSLGSQHQPQHF; CDR3 DNA: TGCGCCAGCAGCTTGGGGTCCCAACATCAGCCCCAGCATTTT
clone size: .; J gene: TRBJ2-3; V gene: TRBV7-9; D gene: .; CDR3 protein: CASSLSRLDRGLYTDTQYF; CDR3 DNA: TGTGCCAGCAGCCTATCGCGACTCGATCGCGGGCTCTACACAGATACGCAGTATTTT
clone size: .; J gene: TRBJ2-7; V gene: TRBV19; D gene: .; CDR3 protein: CASSIGRDRNEQYF; CDR3 DNA: TGTGCCAGTAGTATCGGGCGGGATCGAAACGAGCAGTACTTC
clone size: .; J gene: TRBJ2-7; V gene: TRBV5-1; D gene: TRBD2; CDR3 protein: CASSLAGGGGSYEQYF; CDR3 DNA: TGCGCCAGCAGCTTGGCGGGTGGCGGGGGGTCCTACGAGCAGTACTTC
clone size: once; J gene: TRBJ2-1; V gene: TRBV4-2; D gene: .; CDR3 protein: CASSPNRVKGISYNEQFF; CDR3 DNA: TGTGCCAGCAGCCCTAACCGGGTTAAGGGTATCTCCTACAATGAGCAGTTCTTC
clone size: .; J gene: TRBJ1-3; V gene: TRBV7-6; D gene: .; CDR3 protein: CASSLSAAGNTIYF; CDR3 DNA: TGTGCCAGCAGCTTATCGGCAGCTGGAAACACCATATATTTT
clone size: .; J gene: TRBJ1-1; V gene: TRBV18; D gene: TRBD1; CDR3 protein: CASSSRTGGGTEAFF; CDR3 DNA: TGTGCCAGCTCATCCAGGACAGGGGGAGGTACTGAAGCTTTCTTT
clone size: .; J gene: TRBJ2-7; V gene: TRBV7-9; D gene: TRBD1; CDR3 protein: CASSLDRGVEEQYF; CDR3 DNA: TGTGCCAGCAGCTTAGACAGGGGTGTTGAGGAGCAGTACTTC
clone size: .; J gene: TRBJ1-1; V gene: TRBV7-9; D gene: .; CDR3 protein: CASSLSESYTEAFF; CDR3 DNA: TGTGCCAGCAGCTTATCTGAGTCGTACACTGAAGCTTTCTTT
clone size: .; J gene: TRBJ2-3; V gene: TRBV5-1; D gene: TRBD2; CDR3 protein: CASSLGTLAGGSTDTQYF; CDR3 DNA: TGCGCCAGCAGCTTGGGCACGTTAGCGGGGGGGAGCACAGATACGCAGTATTTT
clone size: .; J gene: TRBJ1-1; V gene: TRBV5-1; D gene: .; CDR3 protein: CASSWDLNTEAFF; CDR3 DNA: TGCGCCAGCAGCTGGGACTTGAACACTGAAGCTTTCTTT
clone size: .; J gene: TRBJ2-2; V gene: TRBV19; D gene: .; CDR3 protein: CASTDDRRRTGELFF; CDR3 DNA: TGTGCCAGTACCGACGACAGGAGGCGGACCGGGGAGCTGTTTTTT
clone size: .; J gene: TRBJ1-3; V gene: TRBV9; D gene: .; CDR3 protein: CASSVAGSVSSGNTIYF; CDR3 DNA: TGTGCCAGCAGCGTAGCTGGGAGTGTAAGCTCTGGAAACACCATATATTTT
clone size: .; J gene: TRBJ1-1; V gene: TRBV19; D gene: .; CDR3 protein: CASTFGPANTEAFF; CDR3 DNA: TGTGCCAGTACCTTCGGGCCAGCGAACACTGAAGCTTTCTTT
clone size: .; J gene: TRBJ2-5; V gene: TRBV5-1; D gene: .; CDR3 protein: CASSPRGAQETQYF; CDR3 DNA: TGCGCCAGCAGCCCAAGAGGGGCCCAAGAGACCCAGTACTTC
clone size: .; J gene: TRBJ2-7; V gene: TRBV25-1; D gene: TRBD1; CDR3 protein: CASSIGQGEQYF; CDR3 DNA: TGTGCCAGCAGTATTGGACAGGGGGAGCAGTACTTC
clone size: .; J gene: TRBJ2-1; V gene: TRBV4-3; D gene: .; CDR3 protein: CASSQGRTWRDNEQFF; CDR3 DNA: TGCGCCAGCAGCCAAGGTCGAACTTGGAGGGACAATGAGCAGTTCTTC
clone size: .; J gene: TRBJ1-5; V gene: TRBV12-5; D gene: .; CDR3 protein: CASGLVSVGQPQHF; CDR3 DNA: TGTGCTAGTGGTTTGGTTTCCGTGGGTCAGCCCCAGCATTTT
clone size: few; J gene: TRBJ1-1; V gene: TRBV10-1; D gene: .; CDR3 protein: CASSESGTTEAFF; CDR3 DNA: TGCGCCAGCAGTGAGTCGGGGACGACTGAAGCTTTCTTT
clone size: .; J gene: TRBJ1-2; V gene: TRBV5-1; D gene: .; CDR3 protein: CASRTGLVGYGYTF; CDR3 DNA: TGCGCCAGCAGAACGGGCCTCGTAGGGTATGGCTACACCTTC